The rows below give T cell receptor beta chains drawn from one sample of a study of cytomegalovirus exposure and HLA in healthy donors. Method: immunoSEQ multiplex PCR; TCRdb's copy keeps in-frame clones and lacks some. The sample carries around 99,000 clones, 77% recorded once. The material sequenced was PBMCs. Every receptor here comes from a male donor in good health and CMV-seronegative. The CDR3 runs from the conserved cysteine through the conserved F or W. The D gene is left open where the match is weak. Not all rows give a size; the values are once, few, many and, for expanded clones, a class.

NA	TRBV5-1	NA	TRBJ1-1	TGCGCCAGCAGCTTGGTTGCAGGGAACACTGAAGCTTTCTTT	CASSLVAGNTEAFF
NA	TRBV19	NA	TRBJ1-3	TGTGCCACTTCCACAGGGAAGGGAGGGAGAATTTCTGGAAACACCATATATTTT	CATSTGKGGRISGNTIYF
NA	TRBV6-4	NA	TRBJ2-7	TGTGCCAGCAGTGACGGCGACGGGAACGAGCAGTACTTC	CASSDGDGNEQYF
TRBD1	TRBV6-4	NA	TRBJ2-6	TGTGCCAGCAGTGACAGGGACAGTAGCTCTGGGGCCAACGTCCTGACTTTC	CASSDRDSSSGANVLTF
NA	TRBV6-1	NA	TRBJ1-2	TGTGCCGGCCGTGGTGGTAGTGGTGGCTACACCTTC	CAGRGGSGGYTF
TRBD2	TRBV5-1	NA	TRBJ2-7	TGCGCCAGCAGTAGTAGCGGGACCGGATTGTACGAGCAGTACTTC	CASSSSGTGLYEQYF
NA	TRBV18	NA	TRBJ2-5	TGTGCCAGCTCACCAGCCAGGCAAGAGACCCAGTACTTC	CASSPARQETQYF
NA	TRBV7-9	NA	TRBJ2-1	TGTGCCAGCAGCAGCGGCGAGAGCAATGAGCAGTTCTTC	CASSSGESNEQFF
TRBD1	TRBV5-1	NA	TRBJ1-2	TGCGCCAGCAGCACTGGGGACAGCTCTTTGGGCGGCTACACCTTC	CASSTGDSSLGGYTF
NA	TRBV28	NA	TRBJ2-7	TGTGCCAGTTGGACAGGGACTAAGTACGAGCAGTACTTC	CASWTGTKYEQYF
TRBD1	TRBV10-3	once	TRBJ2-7	TGTGCCATCAGTACGACAGGGTTCGACGAGCAGTACTTC	CAISTTGFDEQYF
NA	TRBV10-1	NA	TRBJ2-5	TGCGCCAGCGGTTCGCAGGGCCAAGAGACCCAGTACTTC	CASGSQGQETQYF
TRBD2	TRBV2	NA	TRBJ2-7	TGTGCCAGCTTAGCGGGAGTCTACGAGCAGTACTTC	CASLAGVYEQYF
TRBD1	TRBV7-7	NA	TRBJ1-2	TGTGCCAGCAGCCCCCCGGAGGGGGCCTATGGCTACACCTTC	CASSPPEGAYGYTF
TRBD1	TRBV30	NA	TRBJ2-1	TGTGCCTGGAGTACTACAGGGGAACCCTACAATGAGCAGTTCTTC	CAWSTTGEPYNEQFF
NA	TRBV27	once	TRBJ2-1	TGTGCCAGCAGTTTAAGGGGTCTCTCCTACAATGAGCAGTTCTTC	CASSLRGLSYNEQFF
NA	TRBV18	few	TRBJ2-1	TGTGCCAGCTCCCGGGACTCCCCGGGGAATGAGCAGTTCTTC	CASSRDSPGNEQFF